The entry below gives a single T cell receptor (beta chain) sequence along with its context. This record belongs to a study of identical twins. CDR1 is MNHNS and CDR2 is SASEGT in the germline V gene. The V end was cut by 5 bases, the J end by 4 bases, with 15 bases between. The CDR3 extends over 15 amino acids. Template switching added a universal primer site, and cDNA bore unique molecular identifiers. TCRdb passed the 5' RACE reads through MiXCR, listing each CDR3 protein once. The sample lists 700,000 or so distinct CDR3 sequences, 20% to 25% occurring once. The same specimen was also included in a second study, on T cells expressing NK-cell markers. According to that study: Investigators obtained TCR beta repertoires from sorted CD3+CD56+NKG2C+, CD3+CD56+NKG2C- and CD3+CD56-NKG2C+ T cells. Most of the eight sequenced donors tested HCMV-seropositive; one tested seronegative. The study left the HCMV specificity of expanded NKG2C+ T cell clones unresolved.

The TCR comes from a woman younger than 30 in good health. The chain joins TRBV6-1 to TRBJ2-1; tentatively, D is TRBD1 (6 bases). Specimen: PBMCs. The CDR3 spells CASSRLDSLYNEQFF. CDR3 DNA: TGTGCCAGCAGTCGCCTGGACAGTTTATACAATGAGCAGTTCTTC.